This entry describes one T cell receptor (beta chain). The target antigen is unknown. CDR3 length: 12 amino acids. CDR1 is SGHAT, CDR2 FQNNGV, per germline. Deletions cut 7 bases from V and 12 bases from J, with 16 bases between. The data were taken from a study of blood T cells in healthy people across ages. Study conclusions and caveats: Comparison with aged donors showed that long-lived donors had more naive CD4+ cells and higher diversity.

Sample-barcoded 5' priming and a J-beta primer mix drove a second PCR of roughly 7 to 11 cycles. With 12 random nucleotides, a template-switch adaptor tagged each individual cDNA molecule. TCRdb passed the 5' RACE reads through MiXCR, listing each CDR3 protein once. Of some 1.7 million distinct CDR3 sequences in the sample, roughly 30% were seen once. This chain joins TRBV11-2 and TRBJ2-1, with D hard to call. What was sequenced was blood. The receptor's source is a woman in her 30s in good health. CDR3 loop: CASNLQTYGQFF. CDR3 DNA sequence: TGTGCCAGCAACCTACAGACATATGGGCAGTTCTTC. The full variable domain, its missing parts supplied by reference TRBV11-2 and TRBJ2-1, is EAGVAQSPRYKIIEKRQSVAFWCNPISGHATLYWYQQILGQGPKLLIQFQNNGVVDDSQLPKDRFSAERLKGVDSTLKIQPAKLEDSAVYLCASNLQTYGQFFGPGTRLTVL.